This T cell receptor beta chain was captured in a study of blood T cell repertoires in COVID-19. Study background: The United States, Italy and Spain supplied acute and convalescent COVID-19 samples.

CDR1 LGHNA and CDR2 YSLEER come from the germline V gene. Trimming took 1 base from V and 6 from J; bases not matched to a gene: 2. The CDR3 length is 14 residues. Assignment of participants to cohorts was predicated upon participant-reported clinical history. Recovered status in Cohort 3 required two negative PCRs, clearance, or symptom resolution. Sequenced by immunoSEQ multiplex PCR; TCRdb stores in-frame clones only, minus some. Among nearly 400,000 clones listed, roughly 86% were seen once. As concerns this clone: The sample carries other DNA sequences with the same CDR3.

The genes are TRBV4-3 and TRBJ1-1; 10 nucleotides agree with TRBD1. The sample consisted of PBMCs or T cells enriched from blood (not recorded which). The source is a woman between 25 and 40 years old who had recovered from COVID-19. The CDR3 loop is CASSQGTGGPEAFF. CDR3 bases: TGCGCCAGCAGCCAAGGGACAGGGGGGCCTGAAGCTTTCTTT.